This TCR beta chain was identified in a study of T-cell memory formation after mild COVID-19. The overall study: TCR clusters showed largely donor specificity. Study-wide findings and caveats: Those CD4+ clones that contracted were mainly in CM and EM (CD8+ ones in EMRA).

CDR3 size: 15 residues. The trim removed 1 base at V and 8 bases at J, leaving 8 bases unmatched. This clonotype was counted only a few times. Its antigen is unidentified. Researchers used 5'RACE with constant-segment primers to make TCR alpha and TCR beta cDNA libraries that carry sample barcodes and UMIs. TCRdb fed the 5' RACE reads into MiXCR, producing one record per CDR3 protein. The sample holds 350,000 or so distinct CDR3 sequences, 10% to 15% seen once. The clonotype comes from a man aged 18 to 30 who had mild COVID-19 (a few samples of this study predate the infection). Cell type and time point are not known. The specimen was PBMCs or a T cell subset sorted from them (not recorded which). The chain joins TRBV12-3 or TRBV12-4 to TRBJ2-1; 7 positions agree with TRBD1. For the CDR3, the DNA is TGTGCCAGCAGTTTAGGTAGGGGGCGTGTAGATGAGCAGTTCTTC. Protein sequence: CASSLGRGRVDEQFF.